This T cell receptor (beta chain) was profiled in a study of CD8+CD57+ T cells in acquired aplastic anemia. Across the whole study: Sorted CD4+ and CD8+ cells gave a mean 3.2 ug DNA, range about 0.2 to 27.4 ug.

Study-level findings and limits: Both patients and controls carried the same twenty-nine CD8+ CDR3 sequences.

Comment on this clonotype: Its antigen is undetermined.

Patients included in sequencing had previously demonstrated CD8+CD57+ cell expansion by flow cytometry. This CDR3 has 15 residues. V shed 4 bases, J shed 7 bases, and the junction held 8 bases outside the gene matches. CDR1 is SGHRS and CDR2 is YFSETQ in the germline V gene. Genomic DNA constituted the template upon which TCR beta VDJ and CDR3 profiling was performed. TCRdb re-called the reads with MiXCR, one entry per CDR3 protein. The sample holds 200,000 or so distinct CDR3 sequences, 48% seen once. The receptor was derived from a human donor with aplastic anemia. Sequences were obtained from sorted CD4+, CD8+, or CD8+CD57+ T cells (not recorded which) from PBMCs. The chain is built from TRBV5-1 and TRBJ1-6, with 7 bases fitting TRBD1. CDR3 DNA: TGCGCCAGCAGCAGAGAGGGGGCTAAGAATTCACCCCTCCACTTT. This sequence encodes CASSREGAKNSPLHF. The full variable domain, completed using reference TRBV5-1 and TRBJ1-6, is KAGVTQTPRYLIKTRGQQVTLSCSPISGHRSVSWYQQTPGQGLQFLFEYFSETQRNKGNFPGRFSGRQFSNSRSEMNVSTLELGDSALYLCASSREGAKNSPLHFGNGTRLTVT.